This TCR beta chain is from a study of cytomegalovirus exposure and HLA in healthy donors. Study conclusions and caveats: Most observed TCR sequences were rare, whereas some public TCRs were detected in many donors.

Concerning this clone itself: The antigen is not known.

The protocol was immunoSEQ multiplex PCR, while the TCRdb copy is restricted to in-frame clones and leaves out a portion. The sample carries 250,000 to 400,000 clones, 87% recorded once. The CDR3 runs to 15 residues. The receptor comes from a woman under 40 in good health and CMV-seropositive. The source material was PBMCs. The chain has TRBV21-1 and TRBJ1-3. TRBV21-1 is tagged as a pseudogene. The CDR3 DNA sequence: TGTGCCAGCAGCAAAGGGAGTAACTCTGGAAACACCATATATTTT. Its protein is CASSKGSNSGNTIYF.